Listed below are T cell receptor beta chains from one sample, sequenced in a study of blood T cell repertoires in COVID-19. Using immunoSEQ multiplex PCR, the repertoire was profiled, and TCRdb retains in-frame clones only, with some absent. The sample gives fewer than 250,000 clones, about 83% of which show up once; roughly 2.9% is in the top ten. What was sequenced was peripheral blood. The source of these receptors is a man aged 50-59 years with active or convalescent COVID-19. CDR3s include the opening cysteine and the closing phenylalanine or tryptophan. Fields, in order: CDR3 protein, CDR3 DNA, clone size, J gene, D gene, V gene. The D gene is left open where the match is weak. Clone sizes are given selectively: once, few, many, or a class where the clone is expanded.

CAWSRSGSRNNEQFF	TGTGCCTGGAGTAGGAGCGGGAGCCGGAACAATGAGCAGTTCTTC	few	TRBJ2-1	TRBD2	TRBV30
CASRRGGGPLHGYTF	TGTGCCAGCAGAAGAGGGGGGGGGCCTCTTCATGGCTACACCTTC	NA	TRBJ1-2	NA	TRBV6-5
CASTNDIDNSPLHF	TGTGCCAGTACCAACGACATAGATAATTCACCCCTCCACTTT	NA	TRBJ1-6	NA	TRBV19
CASSQGGAKDEQFF	TGTGCCAGCAGCCAAGGTGGGGCCAAGGATGAGCAGTTCTTC	NA	TRBJ2-1	NA	TRBV9
CAWSVRGRGQPQHF	TGTGCCTGGAGTGTAAGGGGCAGGGGACAGCCCCAGCATTTT	NA	TRBJ1-5	NA	TRBV30
CSVEDRAYEQYF	TGCAGCGTTGAAGACAGGGCCTACGAGCAGTACTTC	few	TRBJ2-7	NA	TRBV29-1
CASSSTGGLVYGELFF	TGTGCCAGCAGCTCCACGGGGGGACTAGTGTACGGGGAGCTGTTTTTT	NA	TRBJ2-2	TRBD2	TRBV7-2
CASSLGTGGGVGTQYF	TGTGCCAGCAGTTTGGGGACAGGGGGCGGTGTAGGGACCCAGTACTTC	NA	TRBJ2-5	TRBD1	TRBV28
CASGSQERNSPLHF	TGTGCTAGTGGTTCTCAAGAGAGAAATTCACCCCTCCACTTT	NA	TRBJ1-6	NA	TRBV12-5
CASSLEGAGGTEAFF	TGTGCCAGCAGCTTGGAGGGGGCAGGCGGTACTGAAGCTTTCTTT	NA	TRBJ1-1	TRBD1	TRBV7-2
CASANRGPGGYTF	TGTGCCAGCGCGAACAGGGGGCCCGGAGGCTACACCTTC	NA	TRBJ1-2	TRBD1	TRBV6-6
CASRRLGTMYNSPLHF	TGTGCCAGCAGGCGCCTCGGGACAATGTATAATTCACCCCTCCACTTT	few	TRBJ1-6	NA	TRBV28
CASRTGGANQPQHF	TGTGCCAGCAGGACAGGGGGAGCCAATCAGCCCCAGCATTTT	NA	TRBJ1-5	TRBD1	TRBV27
CASSGGSNQETQYF	TGTGCCAGCAGTGGAGGCAGCAACCAAGAGACCCAGTACTTC	NA	TRBJ2-5	NA	TRBV2
CASSPGLAVVGELFF	TGTGCCAGCAGCCCCGGACTAGCGGTTGTGGGGGAGCTGTTTTTT	NA	TRBJ2-2	TRBD2	TRBV5-4
CASTPNSAIKETQYF	TGTGCCAGTACGCCGAATAGCGCGATTAAAGAGACCCAGTACTTC	NA	TRBJ2-5	NA	TRBV9
CASSPASGRPYQETQYF	TGTGCCAGCAGCCCCGCTAGCGGGCGACCCTATCAAGAGACCCAGTACTTC	NA	TRBJ2-5	TRBD2	TRBV7-8
CASAQEPGSSYEQYF	TGTGCCAGCGCCCAGGAACCCGGGAGCTCCTACGAGCAGTACTTC	NA	TRBJ2-7	NA	TRBV9
CATSRVRGRANEQFF	TGTGCCACCAGCAGAGTCCGCGGGAGGGCCAATGAGCAGTTCTTC	NA	TRBJ2-1	TRBD2	TRBV15
CASSPTGLAGASEQYF	TGTGCCAGCAGCCCGACCGGACTAGCGGGGGCCAGTGAGCAGTACTTC	few	TRBJ2-7	TRBD2	TRBV7-9
CASSQTGGERTGELFF	TGTGCCAGCAGCCAAACAGGGGGCGAAAGGACCGGGGAGCTGTTTTTT	once	TRBJ2-2	TRBD1	TRBV3-1/TRBV3-2
CASSDVTGVRQPQHF	TGTGCCAGCAGTGATGTTACAGGGGTGCGACAGCCCCAGCATTTT	NA	TRBJ1-5	TRBD1	TRBV2
CASLGGQTNTGELFF	TGTGCCAGCCTGGGAGGGCAGACGAACACCGGGGAGCTGTTTTTT	NA	TRBJ2-2	TRBD2	TRBV6-6
CASSPGGVGNQPQHF	TGTGCCAGCAGCCCCGGGGGGGTGGGCAATCAGCCCCAGCATTTT	few	TRBJ1-5	NA	TRBV5-4
CASSPGQSNSPLHF	TGTGCCAGTTCTCCGGGACAGTCGAATTCACCCCTCCACTTT	few	TRBJ1-6	TRBD1	TRBV7-6
CASSVVLAGGTYEQYF	TGTGCCAGCAGTGTCGTACTAGCGGGAGGAACCTACGAGCAGTACTTC	NA	TRBJ2-7	TRBD2	TRBV6-1
CASSRGLAANGGELFF	TGTGCCAGTAGTAGGGGACTAGCGGCTAACGGCGGGGAGCTGTTTTTT	NA	TRBJ2-2	TRBD2	TRBV19
CASTLTGTGGSPLHF	TGTGCCAGCACCCTGACAGGGACCGGTGGTTCACCCCTCCACTTT	NA	TRBJ1-6	TRBD1	TRBV28
CASSSVAGGRGDTQYF	TGTGCCAGCAGCTCCGTTGCGGGGGGCCGAGGGGATACGCAGTATTTT	few	TRBJ2-3	TRBD2	TRBV14
CASSQGLTGYEQYF	TGTGCCAGCAGCCAGGGTTTGACAGGGTACGAGCAGTACTTC	NA	TRBJ2-7	TRBD1	TRBV3-1/TRBV3-2
CASRRRSFYEQYF	TGTGCCAGCAGACGACGGAGTTTCTACGAGCAGTACTTC	once	TRBJ2-7	NA	TRBV12-3/TRBV12-4
CTSRGAYNEQFF	TGCACCAGCCGGGGAGCATACAATGAGCAGTTCTTC	NA	TRBJ2-1	NA	TRBV1
CASSIGQWAKNIQYF	TGTGCCAGCAGTATAGGACAGTGGGCCAAAAACATTCAGTACTTC	NA	TRBJ2-4	NA	TRBV6-5
CASSLDRGPDTGELFF	TGTGCCAGTAGTCTAGACAGGGGGCCGGATACCGGGGAGCTGTTTTTT	few	TRBJ2-2	TRBD1	TRBV19
CASNDRGVRETQYF	TGTGCCAGTAACGACAGGGGAGTGCGAGAGACCCAGTACTTC	once	TRBJ2-5	TRBD1	TRBV19
CSVDSEAFF	TGCAGCGTCGACAGCGAAGCTTTCTTT	NA	TRBJ1-1	NA	TRBV29-1
CASSMTGKGNQPQHF	TGTGCCAGTAGTATGACAGGTAAGGGCAATCAGCCCCAGCATTTT	NA	TRBJ1-5	NA	TRBV19
CASSLGTLNNSPLHF	TGTGCCAGCAGCTTGGGGACACTTAATAATTCACCCCTCCACTTT	NA	TRBJ1-6	NA	TRBV5-4
CATHRGTNYGYTF	TGTGCCACACACAGGGGCACTAACTATGGCTACACCTTC	NA	TRBJ1-2	TRBD1	TRBV6-5
CASSRQGAPNEKLFF	TGTGCCAGCAGTCGTCAGGGGGCGCCTAATGAAAAACTGTTTTTT	NA	TRBJ1-4	TRBD1	TRBV2
CASSPGTSGSIGANVLTF	TGTGCCAGCAGCCCAGGGACTAGCGGGAGTATTGGGGCCAACGTCCTGACTTTC	NA	TRBJ2-6	TRBD2	TRBV4-2
CASSPQEGGNTEAFF	TGTGCCAGCTCACCACAAGAAGGGGGTAACACTGAAGCTTTCTTT	NA	TRBJ1-1	NA	TRBV18
CASSFQGYNEQFF	TGTGCCAGCAGCTTCCAGGGCTACAATGAGCAGTTCTTC	NA	TRBJ2-1	NA	TRBV5-6
CASGLAGGTEQFF	TGCGCCAGTGGACTAGCGGGGGGGACTGAGCAGTTCTTC	many	TRBJ2-1	TRBD2	TRBV10-2
CASSRGLAPTDTQYF	TGTGCTAGCAGCCGTGGACTAGCGCCCACAGATACGCAGTATTTT	NA	TRBJ2-3	TRBD2	TRBV7-7
CASSLELAGLTDTQYF	TGTGCCAGCAGCTTGGAGCTAGCGGGACTCACAGATACGCAGTATTTT	NA	TRBJ2-3	TRBD2	TRBV5-4
CASSSTDRYTEAFF	TGTGCCAGCAGTTCGACAGATAGGTACACTGAAGCTTTCTTT	NA	TRBJ1-1	NA	TRBV28
CASSLRGPTNEKLFF	TGTGCCAGCAGCTTAAGGGGGCCAACTAATGAAAAACTGTTTTTT	NA	TRBJ1-4	TRBD1	TRBV11-2
CASSGTGGRAFF	TGTGCCAGCAGCGGCACAGGGGGAAGAGCTTTCTTT	NA	TRBJ1-1	TRBD1	TRBV5-5
CASNNLATNEKLFF	TGTGCCAGCAACAACCTTGCAACTAATGAAAAACTGTTTTTT	NA	TRBJ1-4	NA	TRBV2
CASSPGTGGFEDTQYF	TGTGCCAGCAGCCCCGGGACAGGGGGTTTCGAAGATACGCAGTATTTT	NA	TRBJ2-3	TRBD1	TRBV7-6
CASRGQKDEKLFF	TGTGCCAGCAGGGGGCAGAAAGATGAAAAACTGTTTTTT	NA	TRBJ1-4	NA	TRBV12-3/TRBV12-4
CASSPYQGLAGKETQYF	TGTGCCAGCAGCCCGTACCAGGGACTAGCGGGGAAGGAGACCCAGTACTTC	NA	TRBJ2-5	TRBD2	TRBV5-4
CASSEARAGANVLTF	TGTGCCAGCAGTGAAGCCAGGGCCGGGGCCAACGTCCTGACTTTC	once	TRBJ2-6	NA	TRBV2
CASSFPGLRDTQYF	TGTGCCAGCAGCTTCCCGGGACTAAGAGATACGCAGTATTTT	NA	TRBJ2-3	TRBD2	TRBV7-2
CASSIDRPLRGNYGYTF	TGTGCCAGTAGTATAGACCGACCTCTCCGGGGGAACTATGGCTACACCTTC	few	TRBJ1-2	NA	TRBV19